These 17 T cell receptor beta chains originate from one sample sequenced in a study of blood T cell repertoires in COVID-19. Sequenced by immunoSEQ multiplex PCR; TCRdb stores in-frame clones only, minus some. Of more than 300,000 clones in the sample, about 84% are singletons; the top ten hold 1.5% to 2%. Input material: peripheral blood. The receptor source for this set is a woman aged 50 to 65 with acute or convalescent COVID-19.

The V call is TRBV29-1, the J call TRBJ2-3; D perhaps matches TRBD1 (5 bases). This CDR3 comprises 14 residues. Germline assignment: CDR1 SQVTM and CDR2 ANQGSEA. Trimming took off 7 bases at V and 4 bases at J, with 18 bases between the two ends. CDR3 loop: CSGARQGRADTQYF. CDR3 coding DNA: TGCAGCGGTGCTAGGCAGGGCAGGGCAGATACGCAGTATTTT.

This chain uses TRBV6-1 with TRBJ2-2; no reliable D call. CDR1 is MNHNS and CDR2 is SASEGT in the germline V gene. Deletions cut 5 bases from V and 2 bases from J, with 3 bases between. This CDR3 region has 12 residues. In DNA, the CDR3 is TGTGCCAGCAGTTCAAACACCGGGGAGCTGTTTTTT. Translation gives CASSSNTGELFF.

The chain uses TRBV7-8 and TRBJ2-5; 11 bases map to TRBD2. The J segment lost 4 bases and the V segment lost 2 bases, leaving 0 bases of the junction unmatched. This CDR3 is built from 14 residues. In germline, CDR1 is SGHVS, CDR2 FQNEAQ. CDR3 nucleotides: TGTGCCAGCAGCTTAACTAGCGGGGGAGAGACCCAGTACTTC. It translates to CASSLTSGGETQYF.

The rearrangement links TRBV28 to TRBJ1-4; 7 positions match TRBD1. The germline CDR1 and CDR2 sequences are MDHEN and SYDVKM. Trimming took 2 bases from V and 6 from J; bases not matched to a gene: 6. This CDR3 has 15 amino acids. The CDR3 loop is CASSLIAGGHEKLFF. The CDR3 bases are TGTGCCAGCAGTTTAATTGCAGGGGGACATGAAAAACTGTTTTTT.

About this clone itself: The same CDR3 arises from other DNA sequences in this sample as well. This sequence joins TRBV5-1 and TRBJ2-1, with 10 bases matching TRBD2. Germline V lookup: CDR1 SGHRS, CDR2 YFSETQ. The CDR3 contains 16 residues. After removal of 0 bases from V and 3 bases from J, the junction contained 3 bases not matched to a gene. In DNA, the CDR3 is TGCGCCAGCAGCTTGGTAGCGGGAGGAGGCTACAATGAGCAGTTCTTC. Its protein is CASSLVAGGGYNEQFF.

The chain employs TRBV18 and TRBJ1-1, with D possibly TRBD1 on 6 matching bases. Germline-derived CDR1 and CDR2 are KGHSH and LQKENI. The CDR3 is 13 residues long. Deletions cut 5 bases from V and 0 bases from J, with 7 bases between. CDR3 nucleotides: TGTGCCAGCTCATGGACAGTGAACACTGAAGCTTTCTTT. It is translated as CASSWTVNTEAFF.

This chain joins TRBV7-9 and TRBJ2-2; 8 positions match TRBD2. Germline assignment: CDR1 SEHNR and CDR2 FQNEAQ (reference sequence). CDR3 length: 18 residues. V lost 4 bases and J lost 4; bases outside the gene matches: 14. The CDR3 region has the DNA TGTGCCAGCAGCTCCAGTAGGGGGACTAGAGGACCCACCGGGGAGCTGTTTTTT. Its translation: CASSSSRGTRGPTGELFF.

CDR3 in amino acids: CASSYPTSGSTYNEQFF. In DNA, the CDR3 is TGTGCCAGCAGTTACCCCACTAGCGGGAGTACCTACAATGAGCAGTTCTTC. The rearrangement links TRBV6-2 or TRBV6-3 to TRBJ2-1, with 11 bases aligning to TRBD2. The CDR3 runs 17 residues. CDR1 MNHEY and CDR2 SVGEGT come from the germline V gene. V shed 2 bases and J 2 bases; nucleotides not matched to a gene: 5.

The chain has TRBV9 and TRBJ1-2, with D possibly being TRBD1 (6 bases). The germline gives CDR1 SGDLS, CDR2 YYNGEE. Trimming cost V 3 bases and J 2 bases, with 11 bases left between them. The CDR3 length is 14 residues. Here the CDR3 DNA reads TGTGCCAGCAGCGCGCAGGGGCAGAACTATGGCTACACCTTC. Translated: CASSAQGQNYGYTF.

V usage is TRBV2 and J usage is TRBJ2-7; 8 bases agree with TRBD2. V was clipped by 5 bases and J by 5 bases; unmatched bases: 11. The CDR3 loop spans 15 amino acids. CDR1 is SNHLY and CDR2 is FYNNEI in the germline V gene. This CDR3 reads CASSRGGGRRNEQYF. The CDR3, as DNA: TGTGCCAGCAGTAGAGGCGGGGGGCGTCGGAACGAGCAGTACTTC.

There are a few counts of this clone. The V call is TRBV7-9, the J call TRBJ2-5, with D perhaps matching TRBD1 (5 bases). V lost 2 bases, J lost 5 bases, and 12 bases lay in between. The CDR3 contains 14 residues. Germline V gene data show CDR1 as SEHNR and CDR2 as FQNEAQ (reference sequence). The CDR3, as DNA: TGTGCCAGCAGCTTAAGGACACCAGGGGAGACCCAGTACTTC. It codes for CASSLRTPGETQYF.

This rearrangement joins TRBV4-3 to TRBJ2-7; D is unclear. Trimming took 3 bases from V and 3 from J, leaving 9 bases between them. Germline V CDR1 and CDR2: LGHNA, YSLEER. The CDR3 is 13 residues long. The DNA of the CDR3 is TGCGCCAGCAGCCAGGCCCTTGGCTACGAGCAGTACTTC. Its translation: CASSQALGYEQYF.

The V gene is TRBV29-1, the J gene TRBJ2-1; 10 nucleotides align to TRBD1. V was clipped by 4 bases and J by 6 bases; unmatched bases: 24. This CDR3 is built from 20 residues. The germline gives CDR1 SQVTM, CDR2 ANQGSEA. The CDR3 spells CSVGIPGQGFRSGRSNEQFF. For the CDR3, the DNA is TGCAGCGTTGGCATACCGGGACAGGGGTTTAGAAGCGGGAGATCCAATGAGCAGTTCTTC.

The J gene is TRBJ1-3, the V gene TRBV5-1; TRBD1 aligns across 12 bases. The CDR3 is made up of 16 amino acids. V shed 5 bases, J shed 3 bases, and the junction held 6 bases outside the gene matches. Germline V gene sequence: CDR1 SGHRS, CDR2 YFSETQ. CDR3 amino acids: CASRPGTGGFGNTIYF. The CDR3 DNA reads TGCGCCAGCAGGCCCGGGACAGGGGGCTTTGGAAACACCATATATTTT. The variable domain in full, completed from reference TRBV5-1 and TRBJ1-3, reads KAGVTQTPRYLIKTRGQQVTLSCSPISGHRSVSWYQQTPGQGLQFLFEYFSETQRNKGNFPGRFSGRQFSNSRSEMNVSTLELGDSALYLCASRPGTGGFGNTIYFGEGSWLTVV.

The chain recombines TRBV7-9 with TRBJ2-5; 9 bases align to TRBD2. Germline loops: CDR1 SEHNR, CDR2 FQNEAQ (reference sequence). The V segment lost 6 bases and the J segment 2 bases; nucleotides outside the gene matches: 7. There are 15 residues in the CDR3. The CDR3 nucleotides read TGTGCCAGCAGGACTAGCGGAAAAATACAAGAGACCCAGTACTTC. It is translated as CASRTSGKIQETQYF.

This sequence joins TRBV30 and TRBJ2-5; 7 positions agree with TRBD2. Looked up from germline, CDR1 is GTSNPN and CDR2 is SVGIG (reference sequence). With 5 bases clipped from V and 3 bases from J, the junction kept 9 bases outside the gene matches. CDR3 length: 14 amino acids. The CDR3 spells CAWRRAGREETQYF. The CDR3 DNA reads as TGTGCCTGGCGAAGGGCGGGGAGGGAAGAGACCCAGTACTTC. Variable domain in full (rest from reference TRBV30 and TRBJ2-5): SQTIHQWPATLVQPVGSPLSLECTVEGTSNPNLYWYRQAAGRGLQLLFYSVGIGQISSEVPQNLSASRPQDRQFILSSKKLLLSDSGFYLCAWRRAGREETQYFGPGTRLLVL.

The chain uses TRBV27 and TRBJ2-7, with a possible D match to TRBD2 (6 bases). The CDR3 totals 14 residues. Germline loops: CDR1 MNHEY, CDR2 SMNVEV (reference sequence). V lost 6 bases to trimming and J lost 0 bases, with 12 bases between them. In nucleotides, the CDR3 is TGTGCCAGCAGCCGGGACGGGAGCTCCTACGAGCAGTACTTC. Protein: CASSRDGSSYEQYF.